This is a list of T cell receptor beta chains from one sample in a study of cytomegalovirus exposure and HLA in healthy donors. Assay: immunoSEQ multiplex PCR; the TCRdb copy retains only in-frame clones and omits some. The sample data list 100,000 to 150,000 clones. Sequenced material: PBMCs. The receptor set was obtained from a man aged 25-40 years in good health and CMV-seronegative. The CDR3 runs from the conserved cysteine through the conserved F or W. The D gene is left open where the match is weak.

j_gene | v_gene | len | d_gene | CDR3nt | CDR3aa
TRBJ2-3 | TRBV30 | 16 | TRBD2 | TGTGCCTGGAGTGTACCCCAGCGGGACCCCACAGATACGCAGTATTTT | CAWSVPQRDPTDTQYF
TRBJ1-3 | TRBV7-3 | 13 | NA | TGTGCCAGCAGCCTGGGCTTCGGAAACACCATATATTTT | CASSLGFGNTIYF
TRBJ1-3 | TRBV9 | 18 | NA | TGTGCCAGCGGAGATCCCGAGGGCGAATCCTTTTCTGGAAACACCATATATTTT | CASGDPEGESFSGNTIYF
TRBJ2-5 | TRBV5-1 | 14 | NA | TGCGCCAGCAACCCAGGGTGGGAGGAAGAGACCCAGTACTTC | CASNPGWEEETQYF
TRBJ2-5 | TRBV9 | 19 | TRBD2 | TGTGCCAGCAGCCCCCTTCGAGGGGGTGCGGGAGGGTTTAAGGAGACCCAGTACTTC | CASSPLRGGAGGFKETQYF
TRBJ2-5 | TRBV6-1 | 14 | TRBD1 | TGTGCCAGCAGGAGACAGGGTAGTGTCGGGACCCAGTACTTC | CASRRQGSVGTQYF
TRBJ1-2 | TRBV4-2 | 17 | TRBD1 | TGTGCCAGCAGCCAGGAAACAACAGGGGGCCTGGTTCATGGCTACACCTTC | CASSQETTGGLVHGYTF
TRBJ1-1 | TRBV4-2 | 12 | NA | TGTGCCAGCAGCCAAGCTCGGACTGGAGCTTTCTTT | CASSQARTGAFF
TRBJ2-3 | TRBV7-3 | 14 | TRBD2 | TGTGCCAGCAGCGCGGGAGGTGTCACAGATACGCAGTATTTT | CASSAGGVTDTQYF
TRBJ2-2 | TRBV28 | 12 | NA | TGTGCCAGCAGCCCACCTGAGGTGGAGCTGTTTTTT | CASSPPEVELFF
TRBJ2-2 | TRBV10-3 | 15 | TRBD1 | TGTGCCATCAGTGACGAGGGGGCACGGGTCGGGGAGCTGTTTTTT | CAISDEGARVGELFF
TRBJ1-3 | TRBV10-2 | 16 | NA | TGCGCCAGCAGTGAGGGCAGGTTAAGCTCTGGAAACACCATATATTTT | CASSEGRLSSGNTIYF
TRBJ1-1 | TRBV7-2 | 14 | NA | TGTGCCAGCAGCTTAGCCCGGGGGAACACTGAAGCTTTCTTT | CASSLARGNTEAFF
TRBJ1-2 | TRBV5-6 | 13 | NA | TGTGCCAGCAGCTTGGACAGGGCCTATGGCTACACCTTC | CASSLDRAYGYTF
TRBJ2-1 | TRBV4-1 | 14 | TRBD2 | TGCGCCAGCACCCGGGGGGGGTCCTACAATGAGCAGTTCTTC | CASTRGGSYNEQFF
TRBJ2-1 | TRBV7-2 | 14 | NA | TGTGCCAGCAGCTTAGCGGGAGTCTACAATGAGCAGTTCTTC | CASSLAGVYNEQFF
TRBJ1-2 | TRBV6-1 | 12 | TRBD1 | TGTGCCAGCTATGGACAGGGCTATGGCTACACCTTC | CASYGQGYGYTF
TRBJ1-4 | TRBV18 | 18 | NA | TGTGCCAGCTCAACGTACCAGGCCGGCTTTCCAACTAATGAAAAACTGTTTTTT | CASSTYQAGFPTNEKLFF
TRBJ1-4 | TRBV7-8 | 14 | NA | TGTGCCAGCAGCTTAAACAGGGCCGACGAAAAACTGTTTTTT | CASSLNRADEKLFF
TRBJ1-6 | TRBV6-6 | 15 | NA | TGTGCCAGCAGTTACTCGGCCCGGGGTAATTCACCCCTCCACTTT | CASSYSARGNSPLHF
TRBJ2-7 | TRBV6-5 | 15 | TRBD2 | TGTGCCAGCAGTTCTACCGGGACTAGCGGGTACGAGCAGTACTTC | CASSSTGTSGYEQYF
TRBJ2-1 | TRBV7-9 | 14 | NA | TGTGCCAGCAGCGAAACCGGGACTCACAATGAGCAGTTCTTC | CASSETGTHNEQFF
TRBJ1-5 | TRBV7-2 | 15 | TRBD1 | TGTGCCAGCAGCCTGTCCGGGACAGGGAATAAGCCCCAGCATTTT | CASSLSGTGNKPQHF
TRBJ2-4 | TRBV5-6 | 17 | NA | TGTGCCAGCAGCTTGGAGGTAGGGACTCTAGCCAAAAACATTCAGTACTTC | CASSLEVGTLAKNIQYF
TRBJ2-7 | TRBV25-1 | 11 | NA | TGTGCCAGCAGTGATTACTACGAGCAGTACTTC | CASSDYYEQYF
TRBJ2-5 | TRBV2 | 16 | TRBD2 | TGTGCCAGCAGTGGACTAGCGGGAGGGCCCCGAGAGACCCAGTACTTC | CASSGLAGGPRETQYF
TRBJ1-4 | TRBV28 | 12 | NA | TGTGCCAGCAGCGTTCCTAATGAAAAACTGTTTTTT | CASSVPNEKLFF
TRBJ2-6 | TRBV18 | 17 | NA | TGTGCCAGCTCACCACCGCAACGGTTCTCTGGGGCCAACGTCCTGACTTTC | CASSPPQRFSGANVLTF
TRBJ2-1 | TRBV7-9 | 14 | NA | TGTGCCAGCAGCTTAGGCTCCGGGAACAATGAGCAGTTCTTC | CASSLGSGNNEQFF
TRBJ2-1 | TRBV5-1 | 16 | TRBD2 | TGCGCCAGCAGCGCCTCTAGCGGTAGCTCCTACAATGAGCAGTTCTTC | CASSASSGSSYNEQFF
TRBJ2-7 | TRBV30 | 13 | NA | TGTGCCCGGGCTTTGGGACATTTCGACGAGCAGTACTTC | CARALGHFDEQYF
TRBJ2-5 | TRBV5-1 | 14 | TRBD2 | TGCGCCAGCAGCCCGAGCGGGGCCCAAGAGACCCAGTACTTC | CASSPSGAQETQYF
TRBJ2-2 | TRBV21-1 | 16 | NA | TGTGCCAGCTCGAAGACTAGCGGGAGAGGCACCGGGGAGCTGTTTTTT | CASSKTSGRGTGELFF
TRBJ1-5 | TRBV30 | 14 | NA | TGTGCCTGGGGCAAGGGGAGGGGGGATCAGCCCCAGCATTTT | CAWGKGRGDQPQHF
TRBJ1-5 | TRBV30 | 14 | NA | TGTGCCTGGAGCGAGCCGGTCGGCAATCAGCCCCAGCATTTT | CAWSEPVGNQPQHF
TRBJ1-2 | TRBV19 | 13 | NA | TGTGCCAGTAGTACCGAGGTTTTTGGTGGCTACACCTTC | CASSTEVFGGYTF
TRBJ1-2 | TRBV11-2 | 13 | NA | TGTGCCAGCAGCTTAGGACAGAACTATGGCTACACCTTC | CASSLGQNYGYTF
TRBJ2-7 | TRBV27 | 18 | TRBD2 | TGTGCCAGCAGTTTTGGGACTAGCGGGAGGGGAAGGCCGGGTGAGCAGTACTTC | CASSFGTSGRGRPGEQYF
TRBJ2-1 | TRBV19 | 14 | NA | TGTGCCAGTAGTAAGGCAGGAGGGGACAATGAGCAGTTCTTC | CASSKAGGDNEQFF
TRBJ2-1 | TRBV10-1 | 15 | TRBD1 | TGCGCCAGCAGTGTTCAGGGGACAGAATACAATGAGCAGTTCTTC | CASSVQGTEYNEQFF
TRBJ2-4 | TRBV7-2 | 17 | TRBD2 | TGTGCCAGCAGCTTAGCTCCGGGACTACCTACTAAAAACATTCAGTACTTC | CASSLAPGLPTKNIQYF
TRBJ1-1 | TRBV6-1 | 12 | NA | TGTGCCAGCAGTGAAGCGTGGGGGCTGGGAGTCTTT | CASSEAWGLGVF
TRBJ2-1 | TRBV7-9 | 15 | TRBD1 | TGTGCCAGCAGCTCTCCGGACAGGTCCTACAATGAGCAGTTCTTC | CASSSPDRSYNEQFF
TRBJ2-2 | TRBV7-9 | 13 | NA | TGTGCCAGCAGCTTAGACTACACCGGGGAGCTGTTTTTT | CASSLDYTGELFF
TRBJ2-1 | TRBV5-1 | 15 | TRBD1 | TGCGCCAGCAGCTTGGCAGGGGGTGACTACAATGAGCAGTTCTTC | CASSLAGGDYNEQFF
TRBJ2-1 | TRBV4-1 | 14 | NA | TGCGCCAGCAGGCAGTCTAGAGAGTCCAATGAGCAGTTCTTC | CASRQSRESNEQFF
TRBJ2-7 | TRBV5-1 | 13 | NA | TGCGCCAGCAGCTTGACAGGCCTCTACGAGCAGTACTTC | CASSLTGLYEQYF
TRBJ2-7 | TRBV6-6 | 15 | TRBD1 | TGTGCCAGCAGGTCACCGGGACAGGGCTCCTACGAGCAGTACTTC | CASRSPGQGSYEQYF
TRBJ2-1 | TRBV19 | 13 | NA | TGTGCCAGTACCAGCGGGTTACCAAATGAGCAGTTCTTC | CASTSGLPNEQFF
TRBJ2-1 | TRBV4-3 | 16 | NA | TGCGCCAGCAGCCAAGTGGAACCGGGCTCCTACAATGAGCAGTTCTTC | CASSQVEPGSYNEQFF
TRBJ1-1 | TRBV27 | 13 | NA | TGTGCCAGCAGTTTACTCGGCGGGAATGAAGCTTTCTTT | CASSLLGGNEAFF
TRBJ2-7 | TRBV6-5 | 15 | NA | TGTGCCAGCAGACCCGGGCAGGGTTTTACCTACGAGCAGTACTTC | CASRPGQGFTYEQYF
TRBJ1-3 | TRBV28 | 11 | NA | TGTGCCAGCAGTTTGAGGGACACCATATATTTT | CASSLRDTIYF
TRBJ1-3 | TRBV5-4 | 16 | TRBD1 | TGTGCCAGCAGCTTAGACAGGGGGATTTCTGGAAACACCATATATTTT | CASSLDRGISGNTIYF
TRBJ2-3 | TRBV11-2 | 16 | NA | TGTGCCAGCAGTTTCTTAGTTGTTGCTGAAACAGATACGCAGTATTTT | CASSFLVVAETDTQYF